These T cell receptor beta chains were read from a single sample in a study of blood T cell repertoires in COVID-19. Assay: immunoSEQ multiplex PCR; the TCRdb copy retains only in-frame clones and omits some. The sample holds about 250,000 clones, about 89% seen once. The specimen was peripheral blood. These receptors were taken from a woman aged 55-70 years who had recovered from COVID-19. The CDR3 runs from the conserved cysteine through the conserved F or W. A D gene is named only where the DNA matches it firmly. For some rows the clone size is stated as once, few or many, or as a class when expanded; others skip it.

CDR3 DNA	CDR3 protein	V gene	D gene	clone size	J gene
TGTGCCAGCAGCTCACTAGCGGGGGGGTCGGAGACCCAGTACTTC	CASSSLAGGSETQYF	TRBV7-2	TRBD2	.	TRBJ2-5
TGTGCCACCAGTGACGACAGGGTTGGGGGCACAGATACGCAGTATTTT	CATSDDRVGGTDTQYF	TRBV24-1	TRBD1	few	TRBJ2-3
TGTGCCAGCAGCCCGGGGAGGGATCAGCCCCAGCATTTT	CASSPGRDQPQHF	TRBV5-6	.	.	TRBJ1-5
TGTGCCAGCAGCGCCAGATGGAGCTCCTACGAGCAGTACTTC	CASSARWSSYEQYF	TRBV9	.	.	TRBJ2-7
TGCGCCAGCAGCCAAGATCACAGTAGGCATCAGCCCCAGCATTTT	CASSQDHSRHQPQHF	TRBV4-3	.	.	TRBJ1-5
TGTGCCAGCAGCTCCTGGACAGGGGGCTTACCTCCAGATAATTCACCCCTCCACTTT	CASSSWTGGLPPDNSPLHF	TRBV7-8	TRBD1	.	TRBJ1-6
TGTGCCAGCAGCCAAAGAACAGGGGGCTGGGGGAACACTGAAGCTTTCTTT	CASSQRTGGWGNTEAFF	TRBV3-1/TRBV3-2	TRBD1	.	TRBJ1-1
TGCGCCAGCAGCTTCGACAGTTCATATGGCTACACCTTC	CASSFDSSYGYTF	TRBV5-1	.	.	TRBJ1-2
TGCGCCAGCAGCTCCCGACTAGCGGGGTACCAAGAGACCCAGTACTTC	CASSSRLAGYQETQYF	TRBV4-1	TRBD2	.	TRBJ2-5
TGTGCCAGCAGCTTAGAACGGAGGGGCGGGGAGCTGTTTTTT	CASSLERRGGELFF	TRBV7-8	.	once	TRBJ2-2
TGTGCCAGCACCACCCACACCGGGTTTAATGAAAAACTGTTTTTT	CASTTHTGFNEKLFF	TRBV28	.	.	TRBJ1-4
TGCGCCAGCAGCTGGGGGACAGGGGGCTCCTACAATGAGCAGTTCTTC	CASSWGTGGSYNEQFF	TRBV5-1	TRBD1	.	TRBJ2-1
TGTGCCAGCAGCTCCCGACTAGCGGGGGTCCACAATGAGCAGTTCTTC	CASSSRLAGVHNEQFF	TRBV3-1/TRBV3-2	TRBD2	.	TRBJ2-1
TGTGCCAGCAAGGCCAGGGGCTCGGACGAGCAGTACTTC	CASKARGSDEQYF	TRBV2	.	.	TRBJ2-7
TGTGCCAGCGCCCCAGGATCGGTCAAGACCCAGTACTTC	CASAPGSVKTQYF	TRBV7-8	.	.	TRBJ2-5
TGTGCCAGCAGCTTAGAGTGGCCCCAGACAGGGGGACATGAAAAACTGTTTTTT	CASSLEWPQTGGHEKLFF	TRBV7-2	TRBD1	.	TRBJ1-4
TGTGCCAGCAGCTTAGTCCCCCGGGGGTCAATTCACAATGAGCAGTTCTTC	CASSLVPRGSIHNEQFF	TRBV7-6	.	few	TRBJ2-1
TGTGCCAGCAGCGGCCGGTCCAGGGCCTTCTTGTCGGCCTACGAGCAGTACTTC	CASSGRSRAFLSAYEQYF	TRBV21-1	.	.	TRBJ2-7